A single TCR beta chain is shown here with its context. This record belongs to a study of shared clonotypes between healthy human individuals. Data came from immunoSEQ multiplex PCR; TCRdb stores just in-frame clones and leaves some out. The data show millions of clones, roughly 92% seen once. Between the trimmed V and J ends, which lost 2 bases and 1 base, there was a span of 6 bases. The CDR3 runs 14 residues. Looked up from germline, CDR1 is SGHTA and CDR2 is FQGTGA. The specimen was naive CD4+ T cells sorted from blood. Subset specified: CD45RA+ positively selected. The chain joins TRBV7-3 to TRBJ1-3; D gene unclear. This receptor was identified in a man between 18 and 29 years old in good health. Here the CDR3 DNA reads TGTGCCAGCAGCTTAGGGCGGTCTGGAAACACCATATATTTT. This sequence encodes CASSLGRSGNTIYF.